This record looks at one TCR beta chain sequence and its context. Its antigen remains unidentified. These data are taken from a study of T cell responses to AZD1222 COVID-19 vaccine. Clones were read by immunoSEQ multiplex PCR, and TCRdb kept only the in-frame ones, dropping some. The sample lists around 97,000 clones, about 90% seen once, with approximately 22% in the top ten. Notes on the study in general: Nearly half of unique spike-specific TCRs reportedly avoided B.1.351 and B.1.1.7 mutated regions. Only 5 or 6 individuals given AZD1222 were seropositive at baseline.

The material was peripheral blood, obtained on day 0 of AZD1222 vaccination. The source of this sequence is an adult in good health.

The CDR3 DNA reads as TGTGCTAGTGGTTTGTCTGGGACAGGGATCGGCTATGGCTACACCTTC. This encodes CASGLSGTGIGYGYTF. The rearrangement uses TRBV12-5 and TRBJ1-2; TRBD1 matches 9 bases. Germline V gene sequence: CDR1 LGHNT, CDR2 FRNRAP. The CDR3 has 16 amino acids. The trim removed 2 bases at V and 4 bases at J, leaving 8 bases unmatched.